The 21 T cell receptor beta chains in this list originate from one sample, sequenced in a study of blood T cell repertoires in COVID-19. Repertoires were generated with immunoSEQ multiplex PCR, while TCRdb's copy carries only in-frame clones and drops some. Among fewer than 90,000 clones listed, 87% were seen once. The source material was peripheral blood. These receptor sequences come from a male donor with acute or convalescent COVID-19.

This chain joins TRBV28 and TRBJ2-3; weak D call: TRBD1 (5 bases). Germline CDR1 and CDR2: MDHEN and SYDVKM. The V end lost 2 bases, the J end lost 4 bases, and 13 bases lay between the germline ends. The length of the CDR3 is 15 residues. As DNA, the CDR3 is TGTGCCAGCAGTTTAGGCCAGGGTAGGGCAGATACGCAGTATTTT. Its translation: CASSLGQGRADTQYF. The complete variable domain, with remaining parts taken from reference TRBV28 and TRBJ2-3, reads DVKVTQSSRYLVKRTGEKVFLECVQDMDHENMFWYRQDPGLGLRLIYFSYDVKMKEKGDIPEGYSVSREKKERFSLILESASTNQTSMYLCASSLGQGRADTQYFGPGTRLTVL.

This clone has just one count. This chain connects TRBV7-6 to TRBJ2-1; maybe TRBD2 (5 bases). Germline CDR1 is SGHVS and CDR2 is FNYEAQ. The CDR3 sequence is 13 residues long. V gave up 3 bases and J gave up 5 bases, with 8 bases separating them. CDR3 sequence reads: CASSLGVNNEQFF. For the CDR3, the DNA is TGTGCCAGCAGCTTGGGAGTGAACAATGAGCAGTTCTTC.

The count of this clone is one. For the CDR3, the DNA is TGCGCCAGCAGCCTCACCGGGACTAGGAACAATGAGCAGTTCTTC. This translates into CASSLTGTRNNEQFF. V usage is TRBV5-1 and J usage is TRBJ2-1; 8 bases align to TRBD2. The CDR3 runs 15 residues. The ends lost 4 bases at V and 5 bases at J; junction bases unmatched: 8. In germline, CDR1 is SGHRS, CDR2 YFSETQ. Drawing the rest from reference TRBV5-1 and TRBJ2-1, the complete variable domain is KAGVTQTPRYLIKTRGQQVTLSCSPISGHRSVSWYQQTPGQGLQFLFEYFSETQRNKGNFPGRFSGRQFSNSRSEMNVSTLELGDSALYLCASSLTGTRNNEQFFGPGTRLTVL.

The chain couples TRBV30 to TRBJ1-6; TRBD1 might be the D (6 bases). Trimming shortened V by 3 bases and J by 10 bases, and 13 bases separated the two germline ends. The CDR3 length is 13 residues. Germline CDR1 GTSNPN, CDR2 SVGIG (reference sequence). The DNA of the CDR3 is TGTGCCTGGAGGGGGGGGGCGGAATCACCCCTCCACTTT. Its translation: CAWRGGAESPLHF.

This clone was recorded a few times. J is TRBJ1-1 and V is TRBV12-3 or TRBV12-4; D unresolved. Between the trimmed V and J ends, which lost 1 base and 4 bases, there was a span of 7 bases. The CDR3 spans 13 residues. CDR3 residues: CASSLDRVTEAFF. The CDR3 DNA is TGTGCCAGCAGTTTAGACCGGGTCACTGAAGCTTTCTTT.

The CDR3 loop reads CASSSRGQGVDIQYF. CDR3 DNA: TGCGCCAGCAGCTCCCGGGGACAGGGGGTCGACATTCAGTACTTC. The gene calls are TRBV5-1 and TRBJ2-4; the match to TRBD1 covers 11 bases. V dropped 3 bases and J dropped 8; count of bases not matched to a gene: 7. This CDR3 spans 15 amino acids. Looked up from germline, CDR1 is SGHRS and CDR2 is YFSETQ.

The V call is TRBV6-5, the J call TRBJ2-7; D perhaps matches TRBD1 (6 bases). The V and J ends lost 0 bases and 1 base respectively, with 10 bases between them. The CDR3 has 15 amino acids. The germline gives CDR1 MNHEY, CDR2 SVGAGI. The CDR3: CASSYSGAGSYEQYF. CDR3 nucleotide sequence: TGTGCCAGCAGTTACTCGGGGGCAGGGTCCTACGAGCAGTACTTC.

The rearrangement links TRBV3-1 (or the pseudogene TRBV3-2) to TRBJ2-1; possibly TRBD2 for D (7 bases). The CDR3 spans 14 residues. Trimming left V 0 bases short and J 8 bases short, with 11 bases between. Germline V CDR1 and CDR2: LGHDT, YNNKEL (reference sequence). The CDR3 here is CASSQEGGPDEQFF. The CDR3 nucleotides read TGTGCCAGCAGCCAAGAGGGGGGGCCTGATGAGCAGTTCTTC.

The chain couples TRBV28 to TRBJ1-2; D may be TRBD1 (5 bases). This CDR3 spans 14 amino acids. Germline CDR1 MDHEN, CDR2 SYDVKM. The V gene lost 2 bases and the J gene lost 3 bases, with 10 bases spanning the gap. The CDR3 DNA sequence: TGTGCCAGCAGTTTAGGGGCGGCGGACTATGGCTACACCTTC. Translated: CASSLGAADYGYTF.

The chain links TRBV2 to TRBJ2-5, with a possible D match to TRBD2 (6 bases). The CDR3 has 16 amino acids. V lost 8 bases, J lost 1 base, and 20 bases lay in between. CDR1 and CDR2 from the germline V gene are SNHLY and FYNNEI. CDR3 sequence (DNA): TGTGCCAGCGGAGGGCTGGGCCAGGGCAGCCAAGAGACCCAGTACTTC. This translates into CASGGLGQGSQETQYF.

The rearrangement uses TRBV11-2 and TRBJ2-3; no firm D call. The CDR3 length is 11 residues. The V and J ends lost 5 bases and 4 bases respectively, with 4 bases between them. Germline V gene data show CDR1 as SGHAT and CDR2 as FQNNGV. This CDR3 reads CASSLSDTQYF. The DNA for the CDR3 is TGTGCCAGCAGCCTGTCAGATACGCAGTATTTT.

The V gene is TRBV27, the J gene TRBJ2-3; D perhaps matches TRBD1 (5 bases). Germline CDR1 MNHEY, CDR2 SMNVEV (reference sequence). The CDR3 totals 14 residues. Trimming stripped 6 bases from V and 0 bases from J, with 10 bases between. The CDR3 DNA reads TGTGCCAGCAGACCTCAGGGCAGCACAGATACGCAGTATTTT. Protein sequence: CASRPQGSTDTQYF.

The chain couples TRBV3-1 (or the pseudogene TRBV3-2) to TRBJ2-2; no definite D call. Trimming removed 4 bases at V and 6 bases at J, with 6 bases between. From germline, CDR1 is LGHDT and CDR2 YNNKEL (reference sequence). This CDR3 has 12 residues. CDR3 nucleotides: TGTGCCAGCAGCCCAACAGCCGGGGAGCTGTTTTTT. It translates to CASSPTAGELFF.

This chain connects TRBV7-2 to TRBJ1-4, with TRBD1 matching over 9 bases. The CDR3 spans 14 residues. With V trimmed by 8 bases and J by 8 bases, 9 bases remained unmatched. CDR1 and CDR2 (germline): SGHTA, FQGNSA. The chain's CDR3 is CASSTDRGFEKLFF. CDR3 sequence (DNA): TGTGCCAGCTCTACGGACAGGGGTTTCGAAAAACTGTTTTTT. Full variable domain (remainder filled in from reference TRBV7-2 and TRBJ1-4): GAGVSQSPSNKVTEKGKDVELRCDPISGHTALYWYRQSLGQGLEFLIYFQGNSAPDKSGLPSDRFSAERTGGSVSTLTIQRTQQEDSAVYLCASSTDRGFEKLFFGSGTQLSVL.

This rearrangement joins TRBV10-3 to TRBJ1-1; no reliable D call. The length of the CDR3 is 15 residues. Trimming removed 7 bases from V and 0 bases from J, with 15 bases in between. The germline V gene has CDR1 ENHRY and CDR2 SYGVKD. This chain's CDR3 is CAITAETPMNTEAFF. CDR3 nucleotides: TGTGCCATCACCGCCGAGACACCTATGAACACTGAAGCTTTCTTT.

This chain links TRBV5-1 with TRBJ2-3, with 9 bases lining up with TRBD1. From germline, CDR1 is SGHRS and CDR2 YFSETQ. The CDR3 has 15 residues. V was pared by 4 bases and J by 3 bases, with 6 bases of the junction left unmatched. The CDR3, as DNA: TGCGCCAGCAGCAATTCCGGGACAGGGACAGATACGCAGTATTTT. This codes for CASSNSGTGTDTQYF.

The rearrangement joins TRBV12-3 or TRBV12-4 to TRBJ2-7; D is unclear. There are 13 residues in the CDR3. Trimming stripped 3 bases from V and 3 bases from J, with 9 bases between. The CDR3 DNA is TGTGCCAGCAGTTTTGGCCAGGACTACGAGCAGTACTTC. It translates to CASSFGQDYEQYF.

The chain recombines TRBV6-1 with TRBJ2-5, with TRBD1 identical over 11 bases. V lost 6 bases and J lost 5; bases outside the gene matches: 14. The CDR3 runs to 17 residues. Looked up from germline, CDR1 is MNHNS and CDR2 is SASEGT. The CDR3 DNA reads TGTGCCAGCAGCGAACGGGACAGGGGGTCCCTCGGGGAGACCCAGTACTTC. Translated: CASSERDRGSLGETQYF.

V usage is TRBV5-1 and J usage is TRBJ2-3; 8 nucleotides line up with TRBD1. The CDR3 has 14 amino acids. CDR1 and CDR2 from the germline V gene are SGHRS and YFSETQ. Germline trimming cut 6 bases from V and 3 bases from J; bases unmatched to any gene: 6. The CDR3 is CASTPGQDTDTQYF. CDR3 DNA: TGCGCCAGCACTCCGGGACAGGATACAGATACGCAGTATTTT.

V gene TRBV5-4 combines with J gene TRBJ2-1, with a weak D call TRBD1 (6 bases). Germline V gene sequence: CDR1 SGHNT, CDR2 YYREEE (reference sequence). Deletions cut 4 bases from V and 8 bases from J, with 10 bases between. The CDR3 sequence is 12 residues long. CDR3 sequence: CASSHGQYEQFF. The CDR3 DNA reads as TGTGCCAGCAGCCATGGACAGTATGAGCAGTTCTTC.

The V gene is TRBV5-4, the J gene TRBJ1-2; D ambiguous. Germline CDR1 reads SGHNT; CDR2 reads YYREEE (reference sequence). The CDR3 is 13 amino acids. V was cut by 4 bases and J by 4 bases, with 11 bases left in between. The CDR3 loop is CASSPDKLYGYTF. CDR3 DNA: TGTGCCAGCAGCCCCGACAAGCTCTATGGCTACACCTTC.